The present TCR beta chain was sequenced within a study of human T cells and chemical hapten exposure. On the study more broadly: Throughout the approximately 24-week study, diphenylcyclopropenone was applied weekly to the patients' scalps.

The CDR3 extends over 13 amino acids. Deletions cut 3 bases from V and 5 bases from J, with 7 bases between. Germline V gene data show CDR1 as KGHDR and CDR2 as SFDVKD. Overall study results and limits: Against controls, expanded TCRs gave rise to significantly more large CDR3 similarity clusters. As the donors had alopecia, their immune response may differ from healthy people's.

Using its own MiXCR run on the RACE reads, TCRdb lists one record per CDR3 protein. Among 140,000 or so distinct CDR3 sequences listed, roughly 12% were seen once. Noted time point: patch test 2, 6 weeks after DPC sensitization. Regarding treatment: therapeutic diphenylcyclopropenone sensitization with weekly scalp DPC. As concerns this clonotype: The antigen is not known.

The starting material was whole blood, obtained in connection with sensitization to the hapten diphenylcyclopropenone (DPC). This rearrangement joins TRBV24-1 to TRBJ2-1; no firm D call. This sequence was found in a woman aged 45-65 years with alopecia areata. Some clones in this sample may be carry-over from other donors' samples. The CDR3 sequence: CATSDPPDNEQFF. CDR3 bases: TGTGCCACCAGTGATCCCCCCGACAATGAGCAGTTCTTC.